Each of the 27 T cell receptor beta chains below was sequenced from the same sample in a study of CD8 T cells in Susac syndrome. RNA in amounts of roughly 0.5 to 1 ug was reverse transcribed with random hexamers. MiXCR, run by TCRdb on the immunoSEQ multiplex PCR reads, gives a single entry per CDR3 protein. The repertoire holds hundreds of thousands of distinct CDR3 sequences, around 93% seen once, with 0.15% in the top ten. The sequenced material came from CD4+ T cells from PBMCs. The receptors come from a human donor with Susac syndrome.

This chain links TRBV4-1 with TRBJ2-4; D remains ambiguous. The CDR3 loop spans 12 amino acids. The V end lost 8 bases, the J end lost 4 bases, and 9 bases lay between the germline ends. Germline values: CDR1 MGHRA, CDR2 YSYEKL. The CDR3 DNA sequence: TGCGCCAGCGCCTCTTTGAAAAACATTCAGTACTTC. It is translated as CASASLKNIQYF.

V and J are TRBV2 and TRBJ2-1; 11 bases line up with TRBD1. Germline V gene lookup returns CDR1 SNHLY and CDR2 FYNNEI. This CDR3 is 15 amino acids long. After removal of 5 bases from V and 6 bases from J, the junction contained 6 bases not matched to a gene. For the CDR3, the DNA is TGTGCCAGCAGTCCCGGGACAGGGGGTCCCAATGAGCAGTTCTTC. Protein product: CASSPGTGGPNEQFF.

The chain recombines TRBV6-6 with TRBJ1-2; tentatively, D is TRBD1 (6 bases). V was trimmed by 6 bases and J by 4 bases, leaving 12 bases between them. The CDR3 is made up of 13 amino acids. CDR1 and CDR2 (germline): MNHNY, SVGAGI (reference sequence). The CDR3 loop reads CASSQQGGYGYTF. The DNA for the CDR3 is TGTGCCAGCAGCCAACAGGGAGGCTATGGCTACACCTTC.

The chain employs TRBV6-2 or TRBV6-3 and TRBJ1-5, with D possibly TRBD1 on 5 matching bases. Per the germline V gene, CDR1 is MNHEY and CDR2 is SVGEGT. CDR3 length: 14 amino acids. Between the trimmed V and J ends, which lost 5 bases and 3 bases, there was a span of 11 bases. CDR3: CASSTRDANQPQHF. CDR3 coding DNA: TGTGCCAGCAGTACCCGGGACGCCAATCAGCCCCAGCATTTT.

V and J are TRBV29-1 and TRBJ1-2, with D maybe TRBD1 (5 bases). The V gene lost 7 bases and the J gene lost 0 bases, with 12 bases spanning the gap. The CDR3 covers 13 residues. Germline V gives CDR1 SQVTM, CDR2 ANQGSEA. The CDR3 bases are TGCAGCGCCACCAGGGAAGCTAACTATGGCTACACCTTC. It codes for CSATREANYGYTF.

The rearrangement links TRBV5-1 to TRBJ1-2, with D hard to call. Trimming stripped 0 bases from V and 0 bases from J, with 9 bases between. CDR1 and CDR2 from the germline V gene are SGHRS and YFSETQ. The CDR3 consists of 15 residues. CDR3 coding DNA: TGCGCCAGCAGCTTGGGGGCAGCTACTAACTATGGCTACACCTTC. Translated: CASSLGAATNYGYTF.

V usage is TRBV4-2 and J usage is TRBJ1-1, with 7 bases matching TRBD1. V was clipped by 0 bases and J by 4 bases; unmatched bases: 8. Germline V gene sequence: CDR1 LGHNA, CDR2 YNFKEQ. This CDR3 has 16 residues. CDR3 coding DNA: TGTGCCAGCAGCCAAGATAGGGGGCAGGGCGGCACTGAAGCTTTCTTT. This gives the protein CASSQDRGQGGTEAFF.

The chain joins TRBV12-3 or TRBV12-4 to TRBJ1-2; TRBD1 aligns across 10 bases. The V gene end was trimmed by 5 bases and the J gene end by 6 bases; junction bases not matched to a gene: 3. CDR3 length equals 13 residues. CDR3 amino acids: CASSDRGQDGYTF. In DNA form, the CDR3 reads TGTGCCAGCAGTGACAGGGGGCAGGATGGCTACACCTTC.

V usage is TRBV30 and J usage is TRBJ1-5, with D perhaps TRBD1 (6 bases). Trimming pared 2 bases from V and 3 bases from J, leaving 11 bases between. The CDR3 has 14 residues. Germline V gene data show CDR1 as GTSNPN and CDR2 as SVGIG (reference sequence). CDR3 bases: TGTGCCTGGAGTCGGACAGCCATCAATCAGCCCCAGCATTTT. Translating it yields CAWSRTAINQPQHF.

This clonotype has just one count. The chain combines TRBV20-1 with TRBJ1-2; D is ambiguous. Between the trimmed V and J ends, which lost 1 base and 8 bases, there was a span of 14 bases. Per the germline V gene, CDR1 is DFQATT and CDR2 is SNEGSKA (reference sequence). The CDR3 is made up of 13 amino acids. CDR3 sequence: CSARATGSGGYTF. The CDR3 nucleotides are TGCAGTGCTAGAGCGACCGGATCCGGCGGCTACACCTTC.

In its sample, this clonotype was seen once. This chain uses TRBV20-1 with TRBJ2-6; D ambiguous. Germline-derived CDR1 and CDR2 are DFQATT and SNEGSKA (reference sequence). The germline V and J ends were trimmed by 3 bases and 0 bases, with 12 bases remaining between them. CDR3 size: 16 residues. CDR3 sequence (DNA): TGCAGTGCTAGGGACCGGCACCTCTCTGGGGCCAACGTCCTGACTTTC. It yields the protein CSARDRHLSGANVLTF.

The J gene is TRBJ2-4, the V gene TRBV5-1; the D gene is possibly TRBD2 (5 bases). Trimming cost V 4 bases and J 7 bases, with 24 bases left between them. The CDR3 totals 17 residues. Germline values: CDR1 SGHRS, CDR2 YFSETQ. CDR3 sequence reads: CASSPQPASRGWNIQYF. The CDR3 nucleotides are TGCGCCAGCAGCCCCCAGCCGGCTAGTCGGGGTTGGAACATTCAGTACTTC.

The J gene is TRBJ2-4, the V gene TRBV13; D gene ambiguous. Between the trimmed V and J ends, which lost 2 bases and 1 base, there was a span of 15 bases. This CDR3 has 17 amino acids. Per the germline V gene, CDR1 is PRHDT and CDR2 is FYEKMQ (reference sequence). This CDR3 reads CASSLKGPPSAKNIQYF. The CDR3 DNA reads as TGTGCCAGCAGCTTAAAGGGCCCACCGTCCGCCAAAAACATTCAGTACTTC.

V is TRBV6-1 and J is TRBJ2-6; D unclear. Germline assignment: CDR1 MNHNS and CDR2 SASEGT. The ends were cut back, 0 bases at V and 0 bases at J, with 9 bases in the middle. CDR3 length equals 17 residues. The CDR3 spells CASSEAVHTSGANVLTF. The CDR3 DNA reads as TGTGCCAGCAGTGAAGCCGTTCATACCTCTGGGGCCAACGTCCTGACTTTC.

The chain recombines TRBV6-5 with TRBJ1-4, with D tentatively TRBD1 (5 bases). Germline CDR1 is MNHEY and CDR2 is SVGAGI. The CDR3 is 15 amino acids. V lost 0 bases, J lost 3 bases, and 8 bases lay in between. CDR3 in DNA: TGTGCCAGCAGTTACTCGGGGGAATCTAATGAAAAACTGTTTTTT. Translation gives CASSYSGESNEKLFF.

The chain is built from TRBV14 and TRBJ2-7, with 7 nucleotides matching TRBD2. The length of the CDR3 is 15 residues. The trim removed 4 bases at V and 2 bases at J, leaving 8 bases unmatched. Germline assignment: CDR1 SGHDN and CDR2 FVKESK. CDR3 sequence reads: CASSPKGGAAYEQYF. Written as DNA, the CDR3 is TGTGCCAGCAGCCCAAAGGGAGGGGCCGCCTACGAGCAGTACTTC.

The V gene is TRBV5-6, the J gene TRBJ1-4; D possibly corresponds to TRBD1 (5 bases). V lost 6 bases, J lost 11 bases, and 17 bases lay in between. Looked up from germline, CDR1 is SGHDT and CDR2 is YYEEEE. CDR3 size: 13 residues. The CDR3 coding sequence is TGTGCCAGCACCCGGGACTCCGAACGTAAACTGTTTTTT. Its translation is CASTRDSERKLFF.

The V and J genes are TRBV3-1 and TRBJ2-2; D possibly corresponds to TRBD2 (6 bases). The germline gives CDR1 LGHDT, CDR2 YNNKEL (reference sequence). V lost 4 bases and J 1 base, leaving 10 bases between the germline ends. CDR3 size: 15 residues. The CDR3 protein is CASSRGVGNTGELFF. In DNA form, the CDR3 reads TGTGCCAGCAGCCGGGGGGTAGGGAACACCGGGGAGCTGTTTTTT.

This chain joins TRBV5-1 and TRBJ1-1; D gene unclear. The CDR3 consists of 15 residues. From germline, CDR1 is SGHRS and CDR2 YFSETQ. Between the trimmed V and J ends, which lost 1 base and 0 bases, there was a span of 10 bases. This CDR3 reads CASSLHLDMNTEAFF. In DNA form, the CDR3 reads TGCGCCAGCAGCTTGCACTTAGACATGAACACTGAAGCTTTCTTT. The full variable domain, rest sourced from reference TRBV5-1 and TRBJ1-1, is KAGVTQTPRYLIKTRGQQVTLSCSPISGHRSVSWYQQTPGQGLQFLFEYFSETQRNKGNFPGRFSGRQFSNSRSEMNVSTLELGDSALYLCASSLHLDMNTEAFFGQGTRLTVV.

This clonotype has a single count. The chain joins TRBV4-3 to TRBJ2-3, with D tentatively TRBD1 (5 bases). The CDR3 has 18 amino acids. Germline CDR1 LGHNA, CDR2 YSLEER. V dropped 0 bases and J dropped 3 bases, with 19 bases sitting between them. Written as DNA, the CDR3 is TGCGCCAGCAGCCAAGATGCGGCCAGGGCGGATCGGACAGATACGCAGTATTTT. Its translation is CASSQDAARADRTDTQYF.

V gene TRBV12-3 or TRBV12-4 combines with J gene TRBJ2-7; D possibly uses TRBD1 or TRBD2 (6 bases each). CDR3 length: 14 residues. V was shortened by 7 bases and J by 5 bases, with 18 bases between the two germline ends. In DNA form, the CDR3 reads TGTGCCAGCACCCAAGGGGGGCCTGTAAACGAGCAGTACTTC. It yields the protein CASTQGGPVNEQYF.

V gene TRBV6-5 combines with J gene TRBJ1-6; D unclear. Germline assignment: CDR1 MNHEY and CDR2 SVGAGI. This CDR3 spans 19 amino acids. V shed 0 bases and J shed 9 bases, with 24 bases lying between them. CDR3 protein: CASSYSRAGIGSIGSPLHF. Written as DNA, the CDR3 is TGTGCCAGCAGTTACTCGCGGGCAGGTATCGGGAGCATAGGTTCACCCCTCCACTTT.

The chain links TRBV9 to TRBJ2-2; D is ambiguous. CDR3 size: 15 residues. CDR1 is SGDLS and CDR2 is YYNGEE in the germline V gene. The V end was cut by 1 base, the J end by 4 bases, with 11 bases between. CDR3 amino acids: CASSVSSTGTGELFF. The CDR3 DNA reads as TGTGCCAGCAGCGTATCCAGTACGGGCACCGGGGAGCTGTTTTTT.

The chain uses TRBV29-1 and TRBJ2-3; 7 nucleotides match TRBD1. The CDR3 is 12 amino acids. Germline CDR1 and CDR2: SQVTM and ANQGSEA. With 7 bases clipped from V and 2 bases from J, the junction kept 3 bases outside the gene matches. The CDR3 nucleotides read TGCAGCGGGGGACAGATCACAGATACGCAGTATTTT. This codes for CSGGQITDTQYF.

The gene calls are TRBV25-1 and TRBJ1-4, with TRBD1 matching 10 bases. V was clipped by 0 bases and J by 8 bases; unmatched bases: 6. The germline V gene has CDR1 MGHDK and CDR2 SYGVNS. CDR3 length equals 16 residues. Here the CDR3 reads CASSEYGTGVREKLFF. DNA of the CDR3: TGTGCCAGCAGTGAATACGGGACAGGGGTACGGGAAAAACTGTTTTTT.

The CDR3 nucleotides are TGTGCCAGCAGCGACCGGGACCGCGGTCTCATGAACACTGAAGCTTTCTTT. It is translated as CASSDRDRGLMNTEAFF. The gene calls are TRBV14 and TRBJ1-1; possibly TRBD1 for D (5 bases). The CDR3 is 17 amino acids. Trimming took off 5 bases at V and 0 bases at J, with 19 bases between the two ends. Germline assignment: CDR1 SGHDN and CDR2 FVKESK.

The gene calls are TRBV11-3 and TRBJ1-1; 7 nucleotides line up with TRBD1. Unmatched junction bases numbered 3, after V lost 5 bases and J lost 0 bases. In germline, CDR1 is SGHNT, CDR2 YENEEA. The CDR3 spans 14 residues. This CDR3 reads CASSPGQVNTEAFF. The CDR3 nucleotides are TGTGCCAGCAGCCCTGGACAGGTGAACACTGAAGCTTTCTTT.